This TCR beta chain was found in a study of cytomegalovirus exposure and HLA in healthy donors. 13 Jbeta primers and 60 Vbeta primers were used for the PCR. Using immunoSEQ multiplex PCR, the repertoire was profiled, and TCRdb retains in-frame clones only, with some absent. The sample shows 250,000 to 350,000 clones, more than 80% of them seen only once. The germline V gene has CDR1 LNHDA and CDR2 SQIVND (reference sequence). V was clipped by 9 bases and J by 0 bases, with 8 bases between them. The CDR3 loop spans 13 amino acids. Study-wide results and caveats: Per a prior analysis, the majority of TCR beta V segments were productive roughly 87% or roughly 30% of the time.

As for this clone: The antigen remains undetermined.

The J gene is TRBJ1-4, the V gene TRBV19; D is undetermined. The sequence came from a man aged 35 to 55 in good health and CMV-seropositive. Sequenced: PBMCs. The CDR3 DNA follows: TGTGCCAGAAAGGACTCAACTAATGAAAAACTGTTTTTT. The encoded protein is CARKDSTNEKLFF.